These 16 T cell receptor beta chains share one sample of origin, sequenced in a study of T-cell memory formation after mild COVID-19. TCRdb processed the 5' RACE reads anew with MiXCR; each CDR3 protein has one entry. Among roughly 450,000 distinct CDR3 sequences listed, roughly 20% were seen once. The sequencing sample was made of PBMCs or a T cell subset sorted from them (not recorded which). The source is an adult woman who had mild COVID-19 (a few samples of this study predate the infection). Cell type and time point are not known.

Turning to this clonotype: A much larger clone differs from this one at a single base, so this may be a read error. The chain has TRBV9 and TRBJ2-2; 7 nucleotides line up with TRBD2. The CDR3 runs to 15 residues. The V gene end was trimmed by 0 bases and the J gene end by 1 base; junction bases not matched to a gene: 0. Looked up from germline, CDR1 is SGDLS and CDR2 is YYNGEE. This CDR3 is CASSVAGGNTGELFF. Written as DNA, the CDR3 is TGTGCCAGCAGCGTAGCGGGAGGGAACACCGGGGAGCTGTTTTTT.

The chain has TRBV12-3 or TRBV12-4 and TRBJ1-3, with D possibly being TRBD1 (5 bases). This CDR3 comprises 13 residues. Trimming took off 6 bases at V and 5 bases at J, with 11 bases between the two ends. DNA of the CDR3: TGTGCCAGCAGCCACGACAGCAGAAACACCATATATTTT. The encoded protein is CASSHDSRNTIYF.

This clonotype was counted between two and nine times. The CDR3 spells CASSNQLSEQYF. CDR3 nucleotide sequence: TGTGCCAGCAGCAACCAGCTAAGCGAGCAGTACTTC. This chain connects TRBV7-8 to TRBJ2-7; the D is unclear. CDR3 length: 12 amino acids. Trimming took 5 bases from V and 6 from J, leaving 11 bases between them. The germline V gene encodes CDR1 SGHVS and CDR2 FQNEAQ.

This clonotype was seen repeatedly, ten times or more. The J gene is TRBJ2-7, the V gene TRBV5-1; tentatively, D is TRBD1 (6 bases). Between the trimmed V and J ends, which lost 2 bases and 6 bases, there was a span of 21 bases. There are 16 residues in the CDR3. CDR1 SGHRS and CDR2 YFSETQ come from the germline V gene. The DNA of the CDR3 is TGCGCCAGCAGCTTTAACCCCCAGGGGACCTACGTCGAGCAGTACTTC. It specifies CASSFNPQGTYVEQYF.

The sample holds a few counts of this clonotype. V is TRBV19 and J is TRBJ2-7; 7 bases map to TRBD2. In germline, CDR1 is LNHDA, CDR2 SQIVND (reference sequence). The length of the CDR3 is 19 residues. Trimming cost V 3 bases and J 1 base; bases outside gene matches: 18. The CDR3 bases are TGTGCCAGTAGTATTACCCTCAGACTAGCCCGAATCCGTTCCTACGAGCAGTACTTC. Amino acid sequence: CASSITLRLARIRSYEQYF.

This clonotype occurred a few times. The chain recombines TRBV7-9 with TRBJ2-1; TRBD1 might be the D (5 bases). There are 12 residues in the CDR3. Trimming took 1 base from V and 10 from J, leaving 8 bases between them. Germline CDR1 and CDR2: SEHNR and FQNEAQ (reference sequence). The DNA of the CDR3 is TGTGCCAGCAGCTTAGGGACACCCGAGCAGTTCTTC. Translated, it gives CASSLGTPEQFF.

The chain links TRBV7-2 to TRBJ1-2; D unresolved. The CDR3 loop spans 16 amino acids. The germline gives CDR1 SGHTA, CDR2 FQGNSA. Trimming stripped 2 bases from V and 4 bases from J, with 17 bases between. CDR3 protein: CASSLSPPGFGYGYTF. The CDR3 DNA reads as TGTGCCAGCAGCTTAAGCCCTCCCGGGTTTGGCTATGGCTACACCTTC.

The chain is built from TRBV12-3 or TRBV12-4 and TRBJ2-7; 8 bases line up with TRBD1. This CDR3 is built from 16 residues. V lost 2 bases and J lost 5; bases outside the gene matches: 11. CDR3 sequence: CASSLWAGGRVHEQYF. In DNA, the CDR3 is TGTGCCAGCAGTTTATGGGCAGGGGGCAGGGTTCACGAGCAGTACTTC.

The table lists this clonotype with a few counts. Relative to the germline gene, one junction end is altered; a read error may explain this. The CDR3 loop reads CASSVAITEAFF. DNA for the CDR3: TGTGCCAGCAGCGTAGCTATAACTGAAGCTTTCTTT. The gene calls are TRBV7-2 and TRBJ1-1; D ambiguous. Germline lookup yields CDR1 SGHTA and CDR2 FQGNSA. There are 12 residues in the CDR3.

This clonotype was detected a few times. The CDR3 reads CASSYNLGVGYEQYF. The DNA for the CDR3 is TGTGCCAGCAGTTACAATCTGGGGGTCGGCTACGAGCAGTACTTC. The chain employs TRBV6-5 and TRBJ2-7; either TRBD1 or TRBD2 may supply D (5 bases each). Germline V gene sequence: CDR1 MNHEY, CDR2 SVGAGI. V lost 2 bases and J 3 bases, leaving 14 bases between the germline ends. The CDR3 has 15 amino acids.

The J gene is TRBJ2-7, the V gene TRBV9; 10 bases match TRBD1. CDR3 length equals 14 residues. The germline gives CDR1 SGDLS, CDR2 YYNGEE. V was pared by 4 bases and J by 6 bases, with 7 bases of the junction left unmatched. In nucleotides, the CDR3 is TGTGCCAGCAGCTCCGGGACAGGGGTTACCGAGCAGTACTTC. Residues: CASSSGTGVTEQYF. Looking up the rest from reference TRBV9 and TRBJ2-7 gives the full variable domain: DSGVTQTPKHLITATGQRVTLRCSPRSGDLSVYWYQQSLDQGLQFLIQYYNGEERAKGNILERFSAQQFPDLHSELNLSSLELGDSALYFCASSSGTGVTEQYFGPGTRLTVT.

This clonotype was found a few times. This chain's CDR3 is CASSPTVSTDTQYF. CDR3 coding DNA: TGTGCCAGCAGTCCAACCGTTAGCACAGATACGCAGTATTTT. The chain carries TRBV6-5 and TRBJ2-3; D call uncertain. Trimming took 5 bases from V and 0 from J, leaving 9 bases between them. The CDR3 has 14 amino acids. Germline V lookup: CDR1 MNHEY, CDR2 SVGAGI.

The rearrangement uses TRBV15 and TRBJ1-2; D remains ambiguous. The CDR3 runs 13 residues. Germline CDR1 and CDR2: LNHNV and YYDKDF (reference sequence). V lost 0 bases and J lost 4, with 6 bases in between. The CDR3 reads CATSRDTAYGYTF. The DNA for the CDR3 is TGTGCCACCAGCAGAGATACTGCCTATGGCTACACCTTC.

This rearrangement joins TRBV12-3 or TRBV12-4 to TRBJ2-7, with TRBD2 matching over 12 bases. The CDR3 totals 15 residues. V lost 8 bases and J lost 2; bases outside the gene matches: 7. DNA for the CDR3: TGTGCCAGCTCACTAGCGGGAGGTACCGCCTACGAGCAGTACTTC. This gives the protein CASSLAGGTAYEQYF.

There are a few counts of this clonotype. The chain uses TRBV5-1 and TRBJ2-7; TRBD2 aligns across 8 bases. Per the germline V gene, CDR1 is SGHRS and CDR2 is YFSETQ. V lost 7 bases, J lost 3 bases, and 12 bases stayed unmatched. The CDR3 totals 15 residues. CDR3 in amino acids: CASSAGGGSGYEQYF. The CDR3 region has the DNA TGCGCCAGCTCTGCTGGCGGGGGGTCGGGCTACGAGCAGTACTTC.

This chain connects TRBV24-1 to TRBJ2-5, with 8 bases fitting TRBD1. V lost 5 bases, J lost 0 bases, and 7 bases stayed unmatched. Germline V gene lookup returns CDR1 KGHDR and CDR2 SFDVKD. The CDR3 sequence is 16 residues long. CDR3 loop: CATSGTGSRYQETQYF. The CDR3 region has the DNA TGTGCCACCAGTGGGACAGGGTCAAGGTACCAAGAGACCCAGTACTTC.